The next 27 T cell receptor beta chains were all read from a single sample in a study of identical twins. TCRdb ran MiXCR on the 5' RACE reads and lists one entry per CDR3 protein. Of approximately 550,000 distinct CDR3 sequences in the sample, around 22% were seen once. The sample also formed part of further work on yellow fever vaccine responses in identical twins.

Sequencing was done on a sample of CD4+ T cells sorted from blood. The receptors shown here come from a woman younger than 30 in good health.

This clonotype came up a few times. This chain links TRBV10-3 with TRBJ2-1; D unclear. The V gene lost 5 bases and the J gene lost 2 bases, with 16 bases spanning the gap. The CDR3 runs 16 residues. CDR1 is ENHRY, CDR2 SYGVKD, per germline. CDR3 region: CAISSKSGNPYNEQFF. The CDR3 region has the DNA TGTGCCATCAGTTCTAAGTCGGGTAACCCCTACAATGAGCAGTTCTTC.

The table lists this clonotype with a few counts. The J gene is TRBJ2-1, the V gene TRBV11-2; 13 bases match TRBD2. The CDR3 has 15 amino acids. In germline, CDR1 is SGHAT, CDR2 FQNNGV. V gave up 5 bases and J gave up 8 bases; unmatched junction bases: 6. CDR3 region: CASSHGLAGADEQFF. The CDR3 DNA follows: TGTGCCAGCAGCCACGGACTAGCGGGGGCGGATGAGCAGTTCTTC.

This clonotype was counted between two and nine times. This chain uses TRBV5-5 with TRBJ2-5; D perhaps matches TRBD1 (6 bases). The V end was cut by 0 bases, the J end by 5 bases, with 11 bases between. Germline CDR1 reads SGHKS; CDR2 reads YYEKEE (reference sequence). The CDR3 loop spans 14 amino acids. DNA of the CDR3: TGTGCCAGCAGCTTGGCAACAGGGAAGGAGACCCAGTACTTC. Translated: CASSLATGKETQYF.

This chain links TRBV10-3 with TRBJ2-2; 7 positions match TRBD1. The germline V gene encodes CDR1 ENHRY and CDR2 SYGVKD. The CDR3 totals 14 residues. V lost 9 bases, J lost 1 base, and 5 bases stayed unmatched. Written as DNA, the CDR3 is TGTGCCATATCCGGGACAGTGAACACCGGGGAGCTGTTTTTT. Its translation is CAISGTVNTGELFF.

This clonotype was seen a handful of times. The chain recombines TRBV10-3 with TRBJ2-1, with no clear D. The CDR3 is made up of 9 amino acids. Trimming cost V 8 bases and J 7 bases, with 3 bases left between them. Germline V lookup: CDR1 ENHRY, CDR2 SYGVKD. The CDR3 nucleotides read TGTGCCATCGGTAATGAGCAGTTCTTC. Encoded protein: CAIGNEQFF.

Turning to this clonotype: A much larger clone differs from this one at a single base, so this may be a read error. The chain combines TRBV5-1 with TRBJ2-1; D is unresolved. The germline gives CDR1 SGHRS, CDR2 YFSETQ. The CDR3 totals 12 residues. In DNA form, the CDR3 reads TGCGCCAGCAGCTTTCCCGTAAATGGGCAGTTCTTC. Translation gives CASSFPVNGQFF.

This chain connects TRBV12-3 or TRBV12-4 to TRBJ2-7, with D unclear. V dropped 0 bases and J dropped 6 bases, with 9 bases sitting between them. The CDR3 spans 13 residues. The CDR3 DNA reads as TGTGCCAGCAGTTTAGCTCTGTCTGGCGAGCAGTACTTC. This codes for CASSLALSGEQYF.

The V gene is TRBV7-9, the J gene TRBJ2-1; 7 bases are a match to TRBD2. CDR3 length: 12 amino acids. After removal of 2 bases from V and 15 bases from J, the junction contained 7 bases not matched to a gene. Germline values: CDR1 SEHNR, CDR2 FQNEAQ (reference sequence). CDR3 DNA sequence: TGTGCCAGCAGCTTAAGGGCGGGGGACCCGTTCTTC. Its protein product is CASSLRAGDPFF.

The V gene is TRBV6-1, the J gene TRBJ2-1, with D unclear. This CDR3 is 15 amino acids long. Trimming shortened V by 5 bases and J by 8 bases, and 19 bases separated the two germline ends. CDR1 is MNHNS and CDR2 is SASEGT in the germline V gene. The CDR3 nucleotides read TGTGCCAGCAGTAGCCTGGGTGGGGTCCGCTATGAGCAGTTCTTC. Protein: CASSSLGGVRYEQFF.

In this sample, this clonotype turned up a few times. The V call is TRBV6-2 or TRBV6-3, the J call TRBJ2-7; D tentatively fits TRBD1 or TRBD2 (5 bases each). Germline CDR1 and CDR2: MNHEY and SVGEGT. V was cut by 2 bases and J by 2 bases, with 13 bases left in between. This CDR3 is 15 amino acids long. The CDR3 reads CASSYKGGGTYEQYF. The CDR3 bases are TGTGCCAGCAGTTACAAGGGTGGGGGAACCTACGAGCAGTACTTC.

This sequence joins TRBV7-9 and TRBJ2-7, with D possibly called TRBD1 or TRBD2 (5 bases each). This CDR3 region has 12 residues. CDR1 is SEHNR and CDR2 is FQNEAQ in the germline V gene (reference sequence). The V end was cut by 5 bases, the J end by 7 bases, with 12 bases between. The CDR3 nucleotides read TGTGCCAGCAGCACCTCTTGGGGGGAGCAGTACTTC. As protein: CASSTSWGEQYF.

V and J are TRBV2 and TRBJ2-5, with TRBD1 as a possible D gene (5 bases). The CDR3 is made up of 14 amino acids. Germline CDR1 and CDR2: SNHLY and FYNNEI. V dropped 6 bases and J dropped 2 bases, with 13 bases sitting between them. CDR3 DNA sequence: TGTGCCAGCAGCCCCCGGACACTTCAAGAGACCCAGTACTTC. Translated: CASSPRTLQETQYF.

This chain uses TRBV18 with TRBJ2-1; 13 positions agree with TRBD2. The CDR3 length is 16 residues. The junction had 7 bases not matched to a gene; V was cut back by 4 bases and J by 7 bases. Germline V gene data show CDR1 as KGHSH and CDR2 as LQKENI. This chain's CDR3 is CASSLGLAGDQNEQFF. As DNA, the CDR3 is TGTGCCAGCTCACTAGGACTAGCGGGAGATCAGAATGAGCAGTTCTTC.

This clonotype was counted only a few times. This chain uses TRBV4-2 with TRBJ2-1; 9 positions agree with TRBD1. The germline CDR1 and CDR2 sequences are LGHNA and YNFKEQ. CDR3 size: 16 residues. With V trimmed by 0 bases and J by 8 bases, 8 bases remained unmatched. The CDR3 is CASSQDRGQGTHEQFF. The CDR3 region has the DNA TGTGCCAGCAGCCAAGATCGAGGACAGGGGACACATGAGCAGTTCTTC.

This clonotype appeared a single time. V is TRBV10-2 and J is TRBJ2-1; no firm D call. Trimming shortened V by 5 bases and J by 10 bases, and 15 bases separated the two germline ends. The CDR3 runs 13 residues. Germline CDR1 is WSHSY and CDR2 is SAAADI. CDR3 amino acids: CASSTYLSPEQFF. For the CDR3, the DNA is TGCGCCAGCAGTACCTACCTGAGCCCAGAGCAGTTCTTC.

In its sample, this clonotype was seen a few times. This chain connects TRBV11-2 to TRBJ2-1; 8 positions match TRBD2. CDR1 and CDR2 from the germline V gene are SGHAT and FQNNGV. V shed 5 bases and J 7 bases; nucleotides not matched to a gene: 13. The CDR3 covers 16 residues. The CDR3 region has the DNA TGTGCCAGCAGCCCACTGACCGGGAGGGCATGGAATGAGCAGTTCTTC. This gives the protein CASSPLTGRAWNEQFF.

The chain combines TRBV28 with TRBJ1-1, with D uncertain. V was pared by 4 bases and J by 6 bases, with 18 bases between. CDR1 MDHEN and CDR2 SYDVKM come from the germline V gene. CDR3 length: 15 amino acids. The CDR3 region is CASSSGSSGEAEAFF. The CDR3, as DNA: TGTGCCAGCAGTTCCGGGTCTTCAGGCGAGGCTGAAGCTTTCTTT.

This chain links TRBV20-1 with TRBJ2-1, with 10 bases that match TRBD2. Looked up from germline, CDR1 is DFQATT and CDR2 is SNEGSKA (reference sequence). The V segment lost 0 bases and the J segment 3 bases; nucleotides outside the gene matches: 11. CDR3 length equals 18 residues. The CDR3 loop is CSARDPYSSGGYYNEQFF. CDR3 nucleotides: TGCAGTGCTAGAGATCCTTATTCTAGCGGGGGTTACTACAATGAGCAGTTCTTC.

This clonotype was counted a few times. The rearrangement joins TRBV11-2 to TRBJ1-2, with TRBD1 identical over 9 bases. This CDR3 has 15 residues. The V gene's germline CDR1 is SGHAT and CDR2 FQNNGV. The junction had 8 bases not matched to a gene; V was cut back by 5 bases and J by 4 bases. CDR3 region: CASSLSETGGYGYTF. CDR3 nucleotides: TGTGCCAGCAGCCTGTCCGAGACAGGGGGCTATGGCTACACCTTC.

The V gene is TRBV3-1, the J gene TRBJ1-6; D is unclear. Germline V gene lookup returns CDR1 LGHDT and CDR2 YNNKEL (reference sequence). The CDR3 spans 18 residues. The germline V and J ends were trimmed by 0 bases and 0 bases, with 12 bases remaining between them. The CDR3 DNA is TGTGCCAGCAGCCAAGATCCCAGCTTACTCTCCTATAATTCACCCCTCCACTTT. Translating it yields CASSQDPSLLSYNSPLHF.

V and J are TRBV11-2 and TRBJ2-1; D is perhaps TRBD1 (6 bases). V shed 4 bases and J shed 8 bases, with 18 bases lying between them. This CDR3 is built from 15 residues. Looked up from germline, CDR1 is SGHAT and CDR2 is FQNNGV. In DNA, the CDR3 is TGTGCCAGCAGCTGGGGGCGCGGGTCCCACCATGAGCAGTTCTTC. It specifies CASSWGRGSHHEQFF.

This clonotype was counted only a few times. The chain joins TRBV5-1 to TRBJ1-1; no clear D gene. Germline CDR1 reads SGHRS; CDR2 reads YFSETQ. CDR3 length equals 12 residues. Trimming took off 0 bases at V and 4 bases at J, with 4 bases between the two ends. The CDR3 DNA reads as TGCGCCAGCAGCTTGGGTAGCACTGAAGCTTTCTTT. Translating it yields CASSLGSTEAFF.

This clonotype was detected many times. The chain recombines TRBV4-1 with TRBJ1-1; perhaps TRBD1 as D (6 bases). V gave up 3 bases and J gave up 0 bases, with 14 bases separating them. CDR1 and CDR2 (germline): MGHRA, YSYEKL. The CDR3 consists of 16 residues. The chain's CDR3 is CASSQPSTGMNTEAFF. The CDR3 DNA follows: TGCGCCAGCAGCCAGCCTTCGACAGGAATGAACACTGAAGCTTTCTTT.

This clonotype was counted between two and nine times. Its ends do not fully match the called genes, so a read error is possible. The V call is TRBV5-1, the J call TRBJ2-3; possible D gene TRBD2, 6 bases. The CDR3 has 14 amino acids. Germline-derived CDR1 and CDR2 are SGHRS and YFSETQ. The chain's CDR3 is CASSLAGGADMQYF. Written as DNA, the CDR3 is TGCGCCAGCAGCTTGGCCGGGGGAGCGGATATGCAGTATTTT.

This clonotype turned up a few times. The rearrangement uses TRBV21-1 and TRBJ2-1; the D segment call TRBD2 is taken from the table without a DNA check. TRBV21-1 is described as a pseudogene. This CDR3 is 12 amino acids long. CDR3 DNA sequence: TGTGCCAGCAGCAAAGGACGGGAGGGTGTGTTCTTC. Protein sequence: CASSKGREGVFF.

This clonotype occurred a few times. This rearrangement joins TRBV28 to TRBJ2-4; tentatively, D is TRBD1 (6 bases). CDR1 is MDHEN and CDR2 is SYDVKM in the germline V gene. V lost 6 bases to trimming and J lost 1 base, with 13 bases between them. CDR3 length: 15 residues. The chain's CDR3 is CASRDSRRAKNIQYF. CDR3 nucleotide sequence: TGTGCCAGCAGGGACAGCCGCCGGGCCAAAAACATTCAGTACTTC.

This clonotype was observed a handful of times. The gene calls are TRBV10-3 and TRBJ1-1; tentatively, D is TRBD1 (5 bases). The CDR3 sequence is 13 residues long. Germline lookup yields CDR1 ENHRY and CDR2 SYGVKD. V gave up 11 bases and J gave up 2 bases, with 15 bases separating them. The CDR3 reads CASGGTENTEAFF. The DNA for the CDR3 is TGTGCCTCTGGTGGGACGGAAAACACTGAAGCTTTCTTT.